This T cell receptor beta chain was recovered during a study of OX40 agonist ivuxolimab in advanced cancers. Overall study: Enrollees could have had prior anti-PD-1, anti-PD-L1 or anti-CTLA-4 therapy, which around 40% had received.

A remark on this clone: Antigen: not known.

TCRdb keeps only in-frame clones here, not all; method: immunoSEQ multiplex PCR. The sample contains around 73,000 clones, around 90% of which appear only once. The V gene's germline CDR1 is MDHEN and CDR2 SYDVKM. V shed 8 bases and J shed 2 bases, with 13 bases lying between them. This CDR3 comprises 14 residues. Whole-study results and caveats: On average, a greater number of expanded clones characterised CD8+ T cells relative to CD4+. Clones of CD4+ and CD8+ blood T cells grew by week 6 at doses of 0.1 to 3.0 mg/kg. Among the least clonally expanded were partial responders at 0.1-3.0 mg/kg.

The sample consisted of CD4+ or CD8+ T cells sorted from blood, taken in a trial of the OX40 agonist ivuxolimab. This chain uses TRBV28 with TRBJ2-1; no reliable D call. This sequence originates from an adult with an advanced solid tumor such as melanoma, head and neck, liver or kidney cancer. The CDR3 nucleotides are TGTGCCAGCCGAGTCGTGCCGGCCTACAATGAGCAGTTCTTC. It yields the protein CASRVVPAYNEQFF.